This T cell receptor (beta chain) was found in a study of blood T cell repertoires in COVID-19. Looking at the study overall: Samples taken during acute and convalescent COVID-19 were collected in the United States, Italy and Spain.

Looked up from germline, CDR1 is LNHDA and CDR2 is SQIVND (reference sequence). The CDR3 length is 13 residues. The V gene lost 3 bases and the J gene lost 5 bases, with 11 bases spanning the gap. Method: immunoSEQ multiplex PCR; TCRdb's copy keeps in-frame clones and lacks some. Counted here are about 77,000 clones, roughly 80% occurring once; the ten biggest clones make up under 5.5%. The chain uses TRBV19 and TRBJ2-7, with D perhaps TRBD2 (6 bases). This clonotype was obtained from a woman between 65 and 79 years old with acute or convalescent COVID-19. The sequenced sample was peripheral blood. Here the CDR3 reads CASSIRGTHEQYF. The CDR3 DNA follows: TGTGCCAGTAGTATCCGGGGGACCCACGAGCAGTACTTC.